Presented here are 27 T cell receptor beta chains from one specimen sequenced in a study of neurological immune-mediated disorders. MiXCR was run by TCRdb on the 5' RACE reads, yielding one entry per CDR3 protein. Among fewer than 50,000 distinct CDR3 sequences listed, over 9.5% were seen once. Indicated time point: longitudinal time-point 3. The sequenced sample consisted of PBMCs. These receptors were taken from a male donor with HTLV-1-associated myelopathy (HAM/TSP).

By share, this clonotype counts as medium-sized. The V gene is TRBV7-9, the J gene TRBJ2-5; 7 bases fit TRBD1. Trimming took 5 bases from V and 5 from J; bases not matched to a gene: 5. The V gene's germline CDR1 is SEHNR and CDR2 FQNEAQ (reference sequence). This CDR3 comprises 13 residues. CDR3 sequence reads: CASSPRGPETQYF. The DNA of the CDR3 is TGTGCCAGCAGCCCTAGGGGGCCGGAGACCCAGTACTTC.

This clonotype was detected ten times or more. V gene TRBV5-1 combines with J gene TRBJ2-1; 13 nucleotides agree with TRBD2. The CDR3 contains 15 residues. Per germline, CDR1 SGHRS and CDR2 YFSETQ. Trimming cost V 3 bases and J 7 bases; bases outside gene matches: 4. CDR3: CASSSLAGGPNEQFF. CDR3 sequence (DNA): TGCGCCAGCAGCTCACTAGCGGGGGGGCCGAATGAGCAGTTCTTC.

This clonotype showed up many times. V usage is TRBV5-5 and J usage is TRBJ2-2, with D tentatively TRBD1 (5 bases). This CDR3 is 13 amino acids long. CDR1 is SGHKS and CDR2 is YYEKEE in the germline V gene (reference sequence). V was shortened by 1 base and J by 6 bases, with 7 bases between the two germline ends. CDR3 sequence: CASSLQGAGELFF. The CDR3 DNA follows: TGTGCCAGCAGCTTGCAGGGTGCCGGGGAGCTGTTTTTT. Using reference TRBV5-5 and TRBJ2-2 for the parts outside the CDR3, the full variable domain is DAGVTQSPTHLIKTRGQQVTLRCSPISGHKSVSWYQQVLGQGPQFIFQYYEKEERGRGNFPDRFSARQFPNYSSELNVNALLLGDSALYLCASSLQGAGELFFGEGSRLTVL.

The sample holds many counts of this clonotype. The CDR3 sequence is CASSPDSNQPQHF. Written as DNA, the CDR3 is TGTGCCAGCAGCCCGGACAGTAATCAGCCCCAGCATTTT. The chain employs TRBV7-6 and TRBJ1-5; a weak D match, TRBD1 (6 bases). The CDR3 contains 13 residues. The V and J ends lost 5 bases and 4 bases respectively, with 9 bases between them. In germline, CDR1 is SGHVS, CDR2 FNYEAQ.

This clonotype was observed a few times. The CDR3: CASSLGQGHNEQFF. CDR3 bases: TGTGCCAGCAGCTTGGGACAGGGTCACAATGAGCAGTTCTTC. The V gene is TRBV7-2, the J gene TRBJ2-1, with 9 bases that match TRBD1. With 3 bases clipped from V and 5 bases from J, the junction kept 2 bases outside the gene matches. The germline V gene has CDR1 SGHTA and CDR2 FQGNSA. The CDR3 is 14 amino acids.

Details on this clonotype: A read error is possible here, since a much larger clone lies one base away. Because the CDR3 is missing its conserved closing phenylalanine or tryptophan, this is likely a read error. The chain links TRBV7-2 to TRBJ2-1; 9 bases match TRBD1. The CDR3 consists of 16 residues. Germline CDR1 SGHTA, CDR2 FQGNSA. J gave up 3 bases and V 6 bases, and 9 bases lay outside the gene matches. CDR3 in amino acids: CASSLETGGFYNEQFS. Written as DNA, the CDR3 is TGTGCCAGCAGTCTCGAGACAGGGGGATTCTACAATGAGCAGTTCTCC.

At least ten counts were recorded for this clonotype. The V gene is TRBV3-1, the J gene TRBJ1-2, with no clear D. Between the trimmed V and J ends, which lost 6 bases and 3 bases, there was a span of 11 bases. CDR1 and CDR2 (germline): LGHDT, YNNKEL (reference sequence). The CDR3 extends over 13 amino acids. This CDR3 reads CASRRERHYGYTF. The CDR3 region has the DNA TGTGCCAGCAGGAGGGAACGGCACTATGGCTACACCTTC.

Many counts were recorded for this clonotype. The rearrangement uses TRBV20-1 and TRBJ2-6; TRBD2 might be the D (6 bases). V shed 7 bases and J shed 1 base, with 14 bases lying between them. Germline V CDR1 and CDR2: DFQATT, SNEGSKA (reference sequence). This CDR3 has 15 amino acids. The CDR3 nucleotides read TGCAGTGGGCATGCGGGGTTGTCTGGGGCCAACGTCCTGACTTTC. Its protein is CSGHAGLSGANVLTF.

This clonotype was seen a handful of times. The chain uses TRBV12-3 or TRBV12-4 and TRBJ2-3; TRBD2 agrees at 8 bases. The CDR3 has 15 residues. J gave up 3 bases and V 6 bases, and 8 bases lay outside the gene matches. CDR3 in amino acids: CASSTLAALTDTQYF. The CDR3, as DNA: TGTGCCAGCAGCACACTAGCGGCTCTTACAGATACGCAGTATTTT.

There are many counts of this clonotype. V gene TRBV12-3 or TRBV12-4 combines with J gene TRBJ1-2; a weak D match, TRBD1 (5 bases). This CDR3 is built from 15 residues. Trimming pared 3 bases from V and 3 bases from J, leaving 14 bases between. CDR3 sequence reads: CASSLRGVWDYGYTF. The CDR3 DNA reads as TGTGCCAGCAGTTTGAGAGGGGTCTGGGACTATGGCTACACCTTC.

This clonotype has a count of ten or more. V is TRBV20-1 and J is TRBJ2-5; D not certain. Germline values: CDR1 DFQATT, CDR2 SNEGSKA (reference sequence). CDR3 size: 12 residues. Trimming removed 1 base from V and 5 bases from J, with 8 bases in between. The CDR3 here is CSARGVGETQYF. The CDR3 coding sequence is TGCAGTGCTAGAGGTGTGGGGGAGACCCAGTACTTC.

This clonotype was seen many times. V is TRBV6-2 or TRBV6-3 and J is TRBJ1-2; D perhaps matches TRBD1 (6 bases). The ends were cut back, 2 bases at V and 3 bases at J, with 10 bases in the middle. Germline V gene lookup returns CDR1 MNHEY and CDR2 SVGEGT. This CDR3 is built from 14 residues. CDR3 loop: CASSYATGYYGYTF. The CDR3 DNA reads as TGTGCCAGCAGTTACGCGACAGGCTACTATGGCTACACCTTC.

This clonotype was counted only a few times. The chain has TRBV28 and TRBJ2-7; no clear D. V was clipped by 6 bases and J by 4 bases, with 7 bases between them. CDR1 is MDHEN and CDR2 is SYDVKM in the germline V gene. The CDR3 totals 11 residues. CDR3 sequence (DNA): TGTGCCAGCAGAGGAAGGTACGAGCAGTACTTC. It is translated as CASRGRYEQYF.

The table lists this clonotype with many counts. The chain recombines TRBV10-2 with TRBJ2-7, with TRBD1 matching 9 bases. J gave up 2 bases and V 8 bases, and 13 bases lay outside the gene matches. The CDR3 sequence is 16 residues long. Germline CDR1 reads WSHSY; CDR2 reads SAAADI. The CDR3 sequence is CASREIQGALTYEQYF. The CDR3, as DNA: TGCGCCAGCCGAGAGATACAGGGGGCCCTAACCTACGAGCAGTACTTC.

This clonotype was seen many times. The J gene is TRBJ1-1, the V gene TRBV7-2; D is uncertain. The CDR3 runs to 12 residues. From germline, CDR1 is SGHTA and CDR2 FQGNSA. The germline V and J ends were trimmed by 4 bases and 4 bases, with 7 bases remaining between them. The CDR3 sequence is CASSSPITEAFF. DNA for the CDR3: TGTGCCAGCAGCTCCCCAATCACTGAAGCTTTCTTT.

This clonotype was detected many times. The gene calls are TRBV9 and TRBJ2-1; 10 nucleotides match TRBD2. This CDR3 comprises 16 residues. The trim removed 3 bases at V and 2 bases at J, leaving 5 bases unmatched. Germline CDR1 SGDLS, CDR2 YYNGEE. The CDR3 region is CASSGPSGGAYNEQFF. In DNA, the CDR3 is TGTGCCAGCAGCGGGCCCAGCGGGGGGGCCTACAATGAGCAGTTCTTC.

This clonotype was observed many times. This CDR3 is CASSRDAYGYTF. The CDR3 DNA reads as TGTGCCAGCAGTCGGGATGCCTATGGCTACACCTTC. This sequence joins TRBV9 and TRBJ1-2; the D is unclear. V lost 5 bases, J lost 4 bases, and 9 bases lay in between. The germline gives CDR1 SGDLS, CDR2 YYNGEE. The CDR3 contains 12 residues.

This clonotype occurred many times. This chain links TRBV20-1 with TRBJ1-4, with a weak D call TRBD1 (5 bases). Germline values: CDR1 DFQATT, CDR2 SNEGSKA (reference sequence). V was clipped by 2 bases and J by 5 bases, with 12 bases between them. CDR3 length equals 14 residues. The CDR3 loop reads CSARRGAGNEKLFF. DNA for the CDR3: TGCAGTGCTAGAAGAGGGGCAGGGAATGAAAAACTGTTTTTT.

This clonotype occurred many times. The chain carries TRBV28 and TRBJ2-7; D is unclear. This CDR3 has 13 amino acids. V lost 6 bases and J 0 bases, leaving 9 bases between the germline ends. The germline CDR1 and CDR2 sequences are MDHEN and SYDVKM. The CDR3 DNA is TGTGCCAGCAGCTCACAGCTCTCCTACGAGCAGTACTTC. Protein: CASSSQLSYEQYF.

This clonotype was counted many times. CDR3 loop: CSAATYEQYF. DNA for the CDR3: TGCAGTGCTGCTACTTACGAGCAGTACTTC. V gene TRBV20-1 combines with J gene TRBJ2-7; no clear D gene. The CDR3 is made up of 10 amino acids. The germline V gene has CDR1 DFQATT and CDR2 SNEGSKA (reference sequence). Trimming cost V 5 bases and J 4 bases, with 6 bases left between them.

This clonotype was counted only a few times. The V call is TRBV4-3, the J call TRBJ1-6, with 10 bases lining up with TRBD1. Germline CDR1 LGHNA, CDR2 YSLEER. The CDR3 is made up of 15 amino acids. With V trimmed by 5 bases and J by 4 bases, 2 bases remained unmatched. CDR3 loop: CASSSGQGYNSPLHF. The CDR3 coding sequence is TGCGCCAGCAGCTCGGGACAGGGGTATAATTCACCCCTCCACTTT.

This clonotype was counted at least ten times. This rearrangement joins TRBV9 to TRBJ1-4; D may be TRBD1 (6 bases). V was pared by 2 bases and J by 3 bases, with 8 bases between. CDR1 and CDR2 from the germline V gene are SGDLS and YYNGEE. The CDR3 contains 14 residues. The CDR3 region is CASSVDSPNEKLFF. CDR3 DNA: TGTGCCAGCAGCGTGGACAGCCCTAATGAAAAACTGTTTTTT.

This clonotype was seen repeatedly, ten times or more. The chain has TRBV7-8 and TRBJ1-6, with 7 positions matching TRBD1. The ends lost 5 bases at V and 19 bases at J; junction bases unmatched: 14. The CDR3 spans 13 residues. Germline CDR1 and CDR2: SGHVS and FQNEAQ. CDR3 residues: CASSGQGGPQAHF. In DNA, the CDR3 is TGTGCCAGCAGCGGCCAGGGGGGCCCCCAGGCTCACTTT.

This clonotype appeared many times. This chain uses TRBV27 with TRBJ2-7; 9 bases agree with TRBD1. The V segment lost 6 bases and the J segment 13 bases; nucleotides outside the gene matches: 10. Germline V gene sequence: CDR1 MNHEY, CDR2 SMNVEV (reference sequence). The CDR3 consists of 12 residues. This CDR3 is CASRSGTGKFYF. The CDR3 nucleotides are TGTGCCAGCAGATCCGGGACAGGGAAGTTTTACTTC.

This clonotype was picked up many times. The chain couples TRBV7-6 to TRBJ2-7; D may be TRBD1 (6 bases). CDR3 size: 15 residues. Trimming pared 1 base from V and 5 bases from J, leaving 15 bases between. Per the germline V gene, CDR1 is SGHVS and CDR2 is FNYEAQ. Here the CDR3 reads CASSLERDTPDEQYF. CDR3 nucleotides: TGTGCCAGCAGCTTAGAAAGGGACACGCCCGACGAGCAGTACTTC.

In its sample, this clonotype was seen many times. This rearrangement joins TRBV20-1 to TRBJ1-5; the D is unclear. The ends were cut back, 4 bases at V and 0 bases at J, with 10 bases in the middle. CDR1 DFQATT and CDR2 SNEGSKA come from the germline V gene (reference sequence). This CDR3 has 14 residues. In DNA, the CDR3 is TGCAGTGCTACTCAACTATATAGCAATCAGCCCCAGCATTTT. Its protein product is CSATQLYSNQPQHF.

V and J are TRBV5-1 and TRBJ2-1, with D unresolved. V was clipped by 4 bases and J by 9 bases, with 17 bases between them. The CDR3 extends over 14 amino acids. Germline CDR1 SGHRS, CDR2 YFSETQ. CDR3 sequence (DNA): TGCGCCAGCAGCGAAGGTGGTCCCGAGTGTGAGCAGTTCTTC. Amino acid sequence: CASSEGGPECEQFF.